Presented here are 18 T cell receptor beta chains from one specimen sequenced in a study of brain T cells in children with intractable seizures. Only cases whose brain tissue showed the highest T cell transcript signatures were sequenced. Some clones are missing from TCRdb's copy, which holds only in-frame ones; the method was immunoSEQ multiplex PCR. Of 7,500 to 8,000 clones in the sample, nearly 75% are singletons; the top ten hold approximately 10%. The sequenced sample was resected brain tissue, obtained at surgery. The origin of the receptors is a boy younger than two with tuberous sclerosis and intractable seizures.

The CDR3 region has the DNA TGTGCCAGCAGCCTCTACGGGGGCTCACCCCTCCACTTT. This codes for CASSLYGGSPLHF. The V gene is TRBV14, the J gene TRBJ1-6, with D possibly TRBD1 on 6 matching bases. Germline loops: CDR1 SGHDN, CDR2 FVKESK. V lost 4 bases to trimming and J lost 10 bases, with 11 bases between them. The CDR3 sequence is 13 residues long.

This chain connects TRBV28 to TRBJ1-2; D gene ambiguous. CDR1 is MDHEN and CDR2 is SYDVKM in the germline V gene. The CDR3 sequence is 12 residues long. Trimming cost V 6 bases and J 1 base, with 6 bases left between them. CDR3 protein: CASRIFNYGYTF. CDR3 DNA: TGTGCCAGCAGGATCTTTAACTATGGCTACACCTTC.

The V gene is TRBV5-1, the J gene TRBJ2-1; 9 bases are shared with TRBD2. The length of the CDR3 is 16 residues. The V segment lost 2 bases and the J segment 4 bases; nucleotides outside the gene matches: 7. Germline CDR1 SGHRS, CDR2 YFSETQ. CDR3 residues: CASSFGRLAEYNEQFF. Written as DNA, the CDR3 is TGCGCCAGCAGCTTTGGTCGACTAGCGGAGTACAATGAGCAGTTCTTC.

This clone has only one observation. The chain recombines TRBV29-1 with TRBJ2-1, with 7 nucleotides matching TRBD1. CDR3 length equals 13 residues. Germline CDR1 and CDR2: SQVTM and ANQGSEA. J gave up 0 bases and V 8 bases, and 4 bases lay outside the gene matches. The CDR3 here is CSHRDSSYNEQFF. CDR3 DNA sequence: TGCAGCCACCGGGACAGCTCCTACAATGAGCAGTTCTTC.

This chain links TRBV6-5 with TRBJ1-6, with 10 bases identical to TRBD1. Germline V gene sequence: CDR1 MNHEY, CDR2 SVGAGI. V shed 6 bases, J shed 9 bases, and the junction held 5 bases outside the gene matches. This CDR3 is built from 14 residues. The CDR3 coding sequence is TGTGCCAGCAGCCCGGGACAGGGGAGTTCACCCCTCCACTTT. Translated, it gives CASSPGQGSSPLHF.

The chain couples TRBV30 to TRBJ1-1; D is ambiguous. CDR1 and CDR2 from the germline V gene are GTSNPN and SVGIG (reference sequence). V gave up 2 bases and J gave up 3 bases, with 10 bases separating them. The CDR3 has 13 residues. CDR3 amino acids: CAWSRGTYTEAFF. The CDR3 bases are TGTGCCTGGAGTCGGGGAACCTACACTGAAGCTTTCTTT.

Note on this clone: Sequence at one end of the junction differs from germline and may be a read error. V and J are TRBV6-6 and TRBJ1-1, with TRBD1 as a possible D gene (5 bases). The CDR3 totals 12 residues. From germline, CDR1 is MNHNY and CDR2 SVGAGI (reference sequence). The CDR3 DNA reads TGTGCCAGCAGCCCCGACAGCACAACATCCCCATTT. As protein: CASSPDSTTSPF.

J is TRBJ2-7 and V is TRBV7-9, with 11 bases lining up with TRBD2. The germline V gene has CDR1 SEHNR and CDR2 FQNEAQ (reference sequence). J gave up 0 bases and V 8 bases, and 6 bases lay outside the gene matches. This CDR3 is 15 amino acids long. CDR3 bases: TGTGCCAGCGCCCTAACTAGCGGGAGCTCCTACGAGCAGTACTTC. Translation: CASALTSGSSYEQYF.

The genes are TRBV29-1 and TRBJ2-3; D is unresolved. CDR3 length equals 12 residues. Trimming pared 7 bases from V and 0 bases from J, leaving 8 bases between. Germline values: CDR1 SQVTM, CDR2 ANQGSEA. CDR3 DNA sequence: TGCAGCGGACGGCCTAGCACAGATACGCAGTATTTT. Residues: CSGRPSTDTQYF.

The chain carries TRBV7-2 and TRBJ2-1; D call uncertain. This CDR3 region has 17 residues. From germline, CDR1 is SGHTA and CDR2 FQGNSA. Trimming pared 5 bases from V and 0 bases from J, leaving 17 bases between. CDR3 sequence: CASSHTSGVSSYNEQFF. In DNA form, the CDR3 reads TGTGCCAGCAGCCACACCAGTGGCGTTAGCTCCTACAATGAGCAGTTCTTC.

The chain is built from TRBV27 and TRBJ2-1, with D maybe TRBD2 (6 bases). The ends were cut back, 5 bases at V and 8 bases at J, with 25 bases in the middle. The CDR3 runs 17 residues. Germline loops: CDR1 MNHEY, CDR2 SMNVEV (reference sequence). CDR3 sequence reads: CASSMISRGADLDEQFF. As DNA, the CDR3 is TGTGCCAGCAGTATGATTTCCCGCGGGGCCGACCTCGATGAGCAGTTCTTC.

The rearrangement links TRBV18 to TRBJ1-1; unclear D gene. The CDR3 is made up of 12 amino acids. Germline loops: CDR1 KGHSH, CDR2 LQKENI. The V gene lost 2 bases and the J gene lost 4 bases, with 5 bases spanning the gap. CDR3 bases: TGTGCCAGCTCACCAAGAGTCACTGAAGCTTTCTTT. It translates to CASSPRVTEAFF.

The chain uses TRBV30 and TRBJ2-7, with D perhaps assigned TRBD1 or TRBD2 (6 bases each). V dropped 1 base and J dropped 6 bases, with 22 bases sitting between them. The CDR3 extends over 16 amino acids. From germline, CDR1 is GTSNPN and CDR2 SVGIG (reference sequence). CDR3 DNA: TGTGCCTGGAGTGGACGGGCTTTAGGGGGGCGAAGCGAGCAGTACTTC. It specifies CAWSGRALGGRSEQYF.

This chain connects TRBV16 to TRBJ2-7; 13 bases are a match to TRBD2. V lost 4 bases and J lost 4; bases outside the gene matches: 4. CDR1 is KGHSY and CDR2 is FQNENV in the germline V gene. This CDR3 is built from 15 residues. The CDR3 nucleotides are TGTGCCAGCAGCCGACTGGGACTAGCGGGATACGAGCAGTACTTC. It is translated as CASSRLGLAGYEQYF.

The CDR3 loop reads CASSIWTEYEQYF. The DNA of the CDR3 is TGTGCCAGCAGTATTTGGACAGAGTACGAGCAGTACTTC. V usage is TRBV12-3 or TRBV12-4 and J usage is TRBJ2-7, with D possibly matching TRBD1 (6 bases). The CDR3 contains 13 residues. V gave up 5 bases and J gave up 4 bases, with 12 bases separating them.

The V gene is TRBV7-9, the J gene TRBJ1-1; no firm D call. The germline CDR1 and CDR2 sequences are SEHNR and FQNEAQ (reference sequence). Trimming removed 6 bases from V and 1 base from J, with 9 bases in between. This CDR3 region has 13 residues. CDR3 sequence: CASRAGGNTEAFF. The DNA of the CDR3 is TGTGCCAGCAGGGCAGGCGGGAACACTGAAGCTTTCTTT.

V usage is TRBV30 and J usage is TRBJ1-2, with TRBD1 matching 8 bases. With 4 bases clipped from V and 3 bases from J, the junction kept 4 bases outside the gene matches. Looked up from germline, CDR1 is GTSNPN and CDR2 is SVGIG (reference sequence). The CDR3 length is 13 residues. The CDR3 here is CAWTGQVYYGYTF. The CDR3 region has the DNA TGTGCCTGGACGGGACAGGTGTACTATGGCTACACCTTC. The entire variable domain, with the rest obtained from reference TRBV30 and TRBJ1-2, is as follows: SQTIHQWPATLVQPVGSPLSLECTVEGTSNPNLYWYRQAAGRGLQLLFYSVGIGQISSEVPQNLSASRPQDRQFILSSKKLLLSDSGFYLCAWTGQVYYGYTFGSGTRLTVV.

The rearrangement links TRBV5-1 to TRBJ2-1, with 10 bases that match TRBD2. The junction had 10 bases not matched to a gene; V was cut back by 4 bases and J by 9 bases. The CDR3 runs 15 residues. Germline CDR1 reads SGHRS; CDR2 reads YFSETQ. This CDR3 reads CASSAPSGGGSEQFF. As DNA, the CDR3 is TGCGCCAGCAGCGCACCTAGCGGGGGAGGGAGTGAGCAGTTCTTC.